The 9 T cell receptor beta chains listed next were all sequenced from one sample in a study of blood T cells in healthy people across ages. Through a sample-barcoded 5' primer and a J-beta primer mix, a second PCR was run for roughly 6 to 12 cycles. MiXCR was run by TCRdb on the 5' RACE reads, yielding one entry per CDR3 protein. The table lists hundreds of thousands of distinct CDR3 sequences, about 56% of them singletons. Source material: blood. The source is a man aged 35 to 55 in good health.

This clonotype was recorded a few times. The DNA for the CDR3 is TGTGCCAGCAGCCCCTTGGGAGTAGCGGGAGGTCGTGAGCAGTTCTTC. It codes for CASSPLGVAGGREQFF. This chain uses TRBV7-2 with TRBJ2-1, with 10 bases fitting TRBD2. CDR1 and CDR2 (germline): SGHTA, FQGNSA. Germline trimming cut 5 bases from V and 9 bases from J; bases unmatched to any gene: 13. The CDR3 is 16 amino acids.

The J gene is TRBJ2-7, the V gene TRBV27, with TRBD1 matching 10 bases. Germline V gene lookup returns CDR1 MNHEY and CDR2 SMNVEV (reference sequence). V trimming: 8 bases; J trimming: 5 bases; junction bases outside the gene matches: 9. The CDR3 has 14 residues. The CDR3: CASRGGQGHNEQYF. Written as DNA, the CDR3 is TGTGCCAGCCGGGGGGGACAGGGGCATAACGAGCAGTACTTC.

This clonotype appeared many times. The chain has TRBV20-1 and TRBJ1-5; the D gene is possibly TRBD1 (5 bases). CDR1 is DFQATT, CDR2 SNEGSKA, per germline (reference sequence). The CDR3 contains 16 residues. The V end lost 0 bases, the J end lost 6 bases, and 18 bases lay between the germline ends. The CDR3 sequence is CSARDGASLGSQPQHF. For the CDR3, the DNA is TGCAGTGCTAGAGACGGGGCCTCCTTAGGTAGTCAGCCCCAGCATTTT.

The chain carries TRBV28 and TRBJ1-6; D gene uncertain. The V end lost 10 bases, the J end lost 1 base, and 14 bases lay between the germline ends. CDR3 size: 15 residues. The germline V gene has CDR1 MDHEN and CDR2 SYDVKM. The CDR3 spells CAIAKARSYNSPLHF. The DNA for the CDR3 is TGTGCCATCGCGAAGGCTAGATCCTATAATTCACCCCTCCACTTT.

V usage is TRBV11-2 and J usage is TRBJ2-3; the D gene is possibly TRBD1 (5 bases). The CDR3 totals 15 residues. CDR1 is SGHAT, CDR2 FQNNGV, per germline. Trimming pared 5 bases from V and 2 bases from J, leaving 14 bases between. The DNA of the CDR3 is TGTGCCAGCAGCCGAGCTAGGACACACACAGATACGCAGTATTTT. Protein: CASSRARTHTDTQYF.

The chain combines TRBV20-1 with TRBJ2-1, with D tentatively TRBD1 (6 bases). The DNA end favors TRBJ2-7, so the J call may be wrong. Germline V gene sequence: CDR1 DFQATT, CDR2 SNEGSKA (reference sequence). The CDR3 is made up of 16 amino acids. The CDR3 loop reads CSATKIATGRHNEQYF. The CDR3 region has the DNA TGCAGTGCCACGAAGATAGCCACAGGGAGACACAATGAGCAGTACTTC.

This rearrangement joins TRBV10-3 to TRBJ2-1, with 10 bases aligning to TRBD2. The CDR3 sequence is 15 residues long. The trim removed 2 bases at V and 10 bases at J, leaving 8 bases unmatched. Germline values: CDR1 ENHRY, CDR2 SYGVKD. Here the CDR3 DNA reads TGTGCCATCAGTGAGCGAAGCGGGAGGGCCCGAGAGCAGTTCTTC. It yields the protein CAISERSGRAREQFF.

This clonotype has just a few counts. The chain joins TRBV7-3 to TRBJ2-1; the D is unclear. Germline-derived CDR1 and CDR2 are SGHTA and FQGTGA. V was trimmed by 1 base and J by 7 bases, leaving 17 bases between them. The CDR3 has 16 residues. The CDR3 loop is CASSLNAFGQTNEQFF. The CDR3 region has the DNA TGTGCCAGCAGCTTAAACGCGTTTGGCCAGACGAATGAGCAGTTCTTC.

This clonotype was found a few times. The V gene is TRBV6-6, the J gene TRBJ2-1, with TRBD2 matching 8 bases. Trimming at V came to 0 bases and at J to 4 bases, leaving 2 bases not matched to a gene. Germline CDR1 is MNHNY and CDR2 is SVGAGI (reference sequence). The CDR3 is 15 residues long. CDR3 sequence (DNA): TGTGCCAGCAGTTACTCTAGCGGGGATTACAATGAGCAGTTCTTC. Protein: CASSYSSGDYNEQFF.